The clone carrying this T cell receptor (beta chain) has at least ten counts. Antigen: not known. This sample was included in a study of breast tumors, draining lymph nodes, adjacent tissues. Study observations and caveats: Tumor repertoires ranked between lymph nodes and nontumor tissue in diversity, with V and J gene preferences. Tumor and nontumor repertoires were significantly more similar in luminal-like than in basal-like breast cancer. That most tumor T cells come from lymph nodes remained unproven. Most tumor T cells seemingly derive from lymph node, then expand in tumor.

The lymph nodes were axillary draining lymph nodes from breast cancer patients. TCRdb re-analysed the multiplex PCR reads in MiXCR, keeping a single row per CDR3 protein. The sample yields some 85,000 distinct CDR3 sequences, approximately 30% seen once. The CDR3 extends over 12 amino acids. The ends were cut back, 10 bases at V and 6 bases at J, with 15 bases in the middle. Germline CDR1 reads LNHDA; CDR2 reads SQIVND (reference sequence). The V and J genes are TRBV19 and TRBJ1-2; possibly TRBD1 for D (5 bases). The material sequenced was axillary lymph node tissue. The clonotype originates from a female donor with breast cancer. Some clones in this sample may be carry-over from other donors' samples. In DNA, the CDR3 is TGTGCCACCAGCATGGGGGTAGATGGCTACACCTTC. Its protein product is CATSMGVDGYTF.